This T cell receptor (beta chain) is from a study of blood T cells in healthy people across ages. Study-wide results and caveats: The diversity estimates, figures obtained from one million T cells, were considered underestimates.

Concerning this clonotype: Its antigen is not known.

It was with a sample-barcoded 5' primer and a J-beta primer mix that a second PCR of roughly 6 to 12 cycles was run. MiXCR, run by TCRdb on the 5' RACE reads, gives a single entry per CDR3 protein. The sample has approximately 810,000 distinct CDR3 sequences, 29% seen once. This clonotype was sampled from a woman older than 75 in good health. Specimen: blood.

CDR3 protein: CASSLSSTGPGGYTF. CDR3 sequence (DNA): TGTGCCAGCAGTTTAAGTAGTACAGGTCCGGGGGGCTACACCTTC. V usage is TRBV28 and J usage is TRBJ1-2, with a weak D call TRBD1 (5 bases). Germline V CDR1 and CDR2: MDHEN, SYDVKM. This CDR3 contains 15 residues. Trimming took 2 bases from V and 8 from J, leaving 18 bases between them.